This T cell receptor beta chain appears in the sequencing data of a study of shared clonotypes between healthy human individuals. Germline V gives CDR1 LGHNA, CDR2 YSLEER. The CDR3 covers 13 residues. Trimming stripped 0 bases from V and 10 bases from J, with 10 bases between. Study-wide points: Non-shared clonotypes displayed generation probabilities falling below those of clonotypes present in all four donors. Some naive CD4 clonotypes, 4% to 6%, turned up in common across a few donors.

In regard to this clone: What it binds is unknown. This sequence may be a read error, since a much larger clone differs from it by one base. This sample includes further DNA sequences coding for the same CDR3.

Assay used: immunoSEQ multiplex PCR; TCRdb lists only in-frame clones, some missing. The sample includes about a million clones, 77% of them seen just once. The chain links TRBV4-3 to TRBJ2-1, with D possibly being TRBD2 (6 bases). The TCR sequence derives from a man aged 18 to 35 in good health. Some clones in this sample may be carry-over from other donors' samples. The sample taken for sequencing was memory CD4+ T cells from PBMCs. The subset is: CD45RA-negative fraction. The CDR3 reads CASSQDWGVEQFF. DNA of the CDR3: TGCGCCAGCAGCCAAGACTGGGGGGTGGAGCAGTTCTTC.